Listed below are T cell receptor beta chains from one sample, sequenced in a study of blood T cell repertoires in COVID-19. Sequenced by immunoSEQ multiplex PCR; TCRdb stores in-frame clones only, minus some. This table has around 210,000 clones, approximately 85% appearing once. The sample was peripheral blood. Receptor source: a man aged 50 to 60 with COVID-19, enrolled during active disease. Each CDR3 is given without its conserved first and last residue. Clone size appears in some rows only: once, few, many, or a class for an expanded clone.

V gene	J gene	clone size	CDR3 protein
TRBV5-1	TRBJ1-4	NA	ASSLQGLATNEKLF
TRBV9	TRBJ2-3	NA	ASSIQPIAGGQADTQY
TRBV7-7	TRBJ2-1	NA	ASSLSGVWGNNEQF
TRBV29-1	TRBJ2-1	NA	SVGQGQGFEQF
TRBV12-5	TRBJ2-3	NA	ASGFWGVSSTDTQY
TRBV5-1	TRBJ2-3	NA	ASARGGTDTQY
TRBV24-1	TRBJ1-2	NA	ATSDLTGDYGYT
TRBV5-1	TRBJ1-6	NA	ASSSTPGQNSPLH
TRBV2	TRBJ2-5	NA	ASSEAGGTQY
TRBV4-1	TRBJ1-1	once	ASKTPGANTEAF
TRBV6-6	TRBJ2-7	once	ASRDRGGTYEQY
TRBV5-6	TRBJ2-7	NA	ASSLDRGDEQY
TRBV3-1/TRBV3-2	TRBJ1-3	once	ASSRASSGNTIY
TRBV4-1	TRBJ1-6	NA	ASSPNFGLGGSPLH
TRBV7-9	TRBJ1-1	once	ASTRSRTVTRVTEAF
TRBV6-1	TRBJ1-2	NA	ASSEGGGQGYGYT